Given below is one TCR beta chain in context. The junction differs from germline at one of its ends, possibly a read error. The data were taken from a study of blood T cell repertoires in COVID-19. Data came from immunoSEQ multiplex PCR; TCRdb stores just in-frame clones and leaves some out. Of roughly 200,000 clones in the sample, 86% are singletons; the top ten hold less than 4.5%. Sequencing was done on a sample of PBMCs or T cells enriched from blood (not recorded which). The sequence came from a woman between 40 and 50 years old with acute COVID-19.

The CDR3 here is CASSSNQRQGQSF. The CDR3 region has the DNA TGTGCCAGCAGTTCCAACCAACGACAGGGACAAAGCTTC. The chain uses TRBV6-2 or TRBV6-3 and TRBJ2-7, with 7 bases fitting TRBD1. CDR1 and CDR2 from the germline V gene are MNHEY and SVGEGT. The CDR3 loop spans 13 amino acids.